These 3 T cell receptor beta chains came from one sample sequenced in a study of CD8+CD57+ T cells in acquired aplastic anemia. Genomic DNA, the template, was used for profiling of the TCR beta VDJ and CDR3. TCRdb fed the reads into MiXCR, producing one record per CDR3 protein. Of approximately 95,000 distinct CDR3 sequences listed, less than 75% were seen once; the top ten hold 65%. Patients chosen for sequencing had shown CD8+CD57+ cell expansion by flow cytometry. The sample comprised sorted CD4+, CD8+, or CD8+CD57+ T cells (not recorded which) from PBMCs. Receptor source: a human donor with aplastic anemia.

The V call is TRBV5-5, the J call TRBJ2-2; tentatively, D is TRBD1 or TRBD2 (5 bases each). Germline V lookup: CDR1 SGHKS, CDR2 YYEKEE (reference sequence). Trimming shortened V by 3 bases and J by 3 bases, and 9 bases separated the two germline ends. This CDR3 has 14 amino acids. The DNA for the CDR3 is TGTGCCAGCAGCTGGGACGGGGACACCGGGGAGCTGTTTTTT. Its protein product is CASSWDGDTGELFF.

This rearrangement joins TRBV15 to TRBJ1-5; possible D gene TRBD1, 5 bases. The germline V and J ends were trimmed by 0 bases and 3 bases, with 15 bases remaining between them. Germline CDR1 reads LNHNV; CDR2 reads YYDKDF (reference sequence). CDR3 length equals 17 residues. Written as DNA, the CDR3 is TGTGCCACCAGCAGAGAAGATACAAGACAGCTCAATCAGCCCCAGCATTTT. Amino acid sequence: CATSREDTRQLNQPQHF. Together with reference TRBV15 and TRBJ1-5, the CDR3 gives the full variable domain: DAMVIQNPRYQVTQFGKPVTLSCSQTLNHNVMYWYQQKSSQAPKLLFHYYDKDFNNEADTPDNFQSRRPNTSFCFLDIRSPGLGDTAMYLCATSREDTRQLNQPQHFGDGTRLSIL.

V is TRBV10-3 and J is TRBJ2-5; the D gene could be TRBD1 or TRBD2 (7 bases each). This CDR3 region has 14 residues. V was shortened by 10 bases and J by 2 bases, with 17 bases between the two germline ends. The germline V gene has CDR1 ENHRY and CDR2 SYGVKD. This CDR3 is CATNPQGGQETQYF. The CDR3 nucleotides are TGTGCCACAAATCCTCAGGGGGGGCAAGAGACCCAGTACTTC.